A single sample gave rise to the 20 T cell receptor beta chains below, sequenced in a study of cytomegalovirus exposure and HLA in healthy donors (dated by TCRdb to 2016 to 2017). Libraries were built with the immunoSEQ multiplex PCR assay. For the multiplex PCR, a mixture combining 60 forward primers for TCR Vbeta segments and 13 reverse primers for TCR Jbeta segments was used. TCRdb holds this immuneACCESS table with in-frame rearrangements only. Some clones are missing; in checked studies, unresolved V genes explain under half, and the rest has no known cause. This sample has approximately 130,000 clones in its table, and roughly 88% of those were observed once. The ten largest clones take up roughly 2.7% of the sample. The sequencing input was PBMCs. The receptors originated from a man aged 50-59 years in good health and CMV-seronegative.

This chain joins TRBV5-1 and TRBJ2-3; the match to TRBD2 covers 11 bases. This CDR3 comprises 17 residues. CDR1 SGHRS and CDR2 YFSETQ come from the germline V gene. J was trimmed by 5 bases and V by 2 bases; bases with no gene match: 10. CDR3 in amino acids: CASSFLAGGPEVDTQYF. CDR3 nucleotide sequence: TGCGCCAGCAGCTTTTTAGCGGGGGGGCCCGAGGTAGATACGCAGTATTTT.

The chain joins TRBV7-9 to TRBJ2-3; weak D call: TRBD1 (6 bases). The germline CDR1 and CDR2 sequences are SEHNR and FQNEAQ (reference sequence). This CDR3 has 14 residues. V lost 4 bases and J 2 bases, leaving 10 bases between the germline ends. Here the CDR3 reads CASSSDRITDTQYF. As DNA, the CDR3 is TGTGCCAGCAGCTCAGACAGGATCACAGATACGCAGTATTTT.

The chain uses TRBV27 and TRBJ2-2; 7 nucleotides align to TRBD1. CDR1 is MNHEY and CDR2 is SMNVEV in the germline V gene (reference sequence). This CDR3 comprises 16 residues. V shed 3 bases and J 1 base; nucleotides not matched to a gene: 5. CDR3 loop: CASSFLTGLNTGELFF. CDR3 nucleotides: TGTGCCAGCAGTTTCCTGACAGGGTTGAACACCGGGGAGCTGTTTTTT.

V usage is TRBV5-1 and J usage is TRBJ2-7, with TRBD2 matching 7 bases. V lost 1 base to trimming and J lost 6 bases; unmatched junction nucleotides: 4. There are 13 residues in the CDR3. The germline V gene has CDR1 SGHRS and CDR2 YFSETQ. The CDR3 loop reads CASSLIREAEQYF. The CDR3 DNA sequence: TGCGCCAGCAGCTTGATCCGGGAGGCCGAGCAGTACTTC.

For the CDR3, the DNA is TGTGCCAGCAGTTTCCTGCAGGGTGGTGGCTACACCTTC. Amino acids: CASSFLQGGGYTF. V gene TRBV27 combines with J gene TRBJ1-2, with D possibly being TRBD1 (5 bases). CDR3 length: 13 residues. Between the trimmed V and J ends, which lost 3 bases and 7 bases, there was a span of 12 bases. Germline V gene sequence: CDR1 MNHEY, CDR2 SMNVEV (reference sequence).

The chain carries TRBV19 and TRBJ2-1; 11 bases are a match to TRBD2. The germline gives CDR1 LNHDA, CDR2 SQIVND (reference sequence). Trimming at V came to 4 bases and at J to 0 bases, leaving 8 bases not matched to a gene. The CDR3 length is 18 residues. Here the CDR3 reads CASSTIRSGGASYNEQFF. CDR3 in DNA: TGTGCCAGTAGTACCATTCGTAGCGGGGGGGCCTCCTACAATGAGCAGTTCTTC.

This chain uses TRBV19 with TRBJ2-5; TRBD1 matches at 12 bases. Germline values: CDR1 LNHDA, CDR2 SQIVND (reference sequence). The CDR3 totals 15 residues. V trimming: 6 bases; J trimming: 5 bases; junction bases outside the gene matches: 7. CDR3 sequence (DNA): TGTGCCAGTAGCATCGGGACAGGGGGCGGGGAGACCCAGTACTTC. This sequence encodes CASSIGTGGGETQYF.

The chain recombines TRBV6-5 with TRBJ2-7, with 8 bases lining up with TRBD1. Germline V gene lookup returns CDR1 MNHEY and CDR2 SVGAGI. V lost 6 bases to trimming and J lost 5 bases; unmatched junction nucleotides: 12. The CDR3 covers 15 residues. The CDR3 spells CASSRRQGMLHEQYF. For the CDR3, the DNA is TGTGCCAGCAGCCGCAGACAGGGGATGCTCCACGAGCAGTACTTC.

The chain is built from TRBV18 and TRBJ1-2, with TRBD1 identical over 8 bases. Germline V gene data show CDR1 as KGHSH and CDR2 as LQKENI. This CDR3 is built from 15 residues. Trimming removed 0 bases from V and 7 bases from J; junction bases left unmatched: 7. The CDR3 region is CASSPPGDRGGGYTF. The CDR3 bases are TGTGCCAGCTCACCACCGGGCGACAGGGGAGGTGGCTACACCTTC.

The chain is built from TRBV6-6 and TRBJ2-7, with a tentative D call TRBD2 (6 bases). The CDR3 is made up of 15 amino acids. Looked up from germline, CDR1 is MNHNY and CDR2 is SVGAGI (reference sequence). The V end lost 3 bases, the J end lost 4 bases, and 16 bases lay between the germline ends. CDR3 sequence: CASSYGGVLIYEQYF. CDR3 coding DNA: TGTGCCAGCAGTTATGGCGGGGTCCTAATATACGAGCAGTACTTC.

The genes are TRBV5-1 and TRBJ1-1, with 7 bases matching TRBD1. The CDR3 consists of 14 residues. Trimming at V came to 7 bases and at J to 3 bases, leaving 9 bases not matched to a gene. Germline V gene lookup returns CDR1 SGHRS and CDR2 YFSETQ. CDR3 loop: CASRQGPTDTEAFF. For the CDR3, the DNA is TGCGCCAGCCGACAGGGCCCTACCGACACTGAAGCTTTCTTT.

V usage is TRBV9 and J usage is TRBJ1-6, with TRBD1 matching 8 bases. V lost 2 bases, J lost 8 bases, and 0 bases stayed unmatched. Germline V lookup: CDR1 SGDLS, CDR2 YYNGEE. The CDR3 is made up of 13 amino acids. The CDR3 DNA sequence: TGTGCCAGCAGCGTGACAGGGGATTCACCCCTCCACTTT. Its translation is CASSVTGDSPLHF.

This clone appeared a few times. V gene TRBV29-1 combines with J gene TRBJ1-2, with D possibly TRBD1 on 5 matching bases. Deletions cut 3 bases from V and 12 bases from J, with 14 bases between. This CDR3 is 11 amino acids long. CDR1 and CDR2 (germline): SQVTM, ANQGSEA. DNA for the CDR3: TGCAGCGTTGACTTAAACTTGGGGCACACCTTC. This codes for CSVDLNLGHTF.

This clone occurred a few times. The chain combines TRBV6-6 with TRBJ2-3, with 7 bases matching TRBD2. The V gene's germline CDR1 is MNHNY and CDR2 SVGAGI (reference sequence). The CDR3 consists of 15 residues. Trimming took 10 bases from V and 1 from J; bases not matched to a gene: 11. The CDR3 sequence is CATKPRAGGTDTQYF. The CDR3 DNA is TGTGCCACCAAACCCCGGGCGGGGGGCACAGATACGCAGTATTTT.

The rearrangement uses TRBV4-1 and TRBJ1-2, with D maybe TRBD1 (6 bases). V was cut by 3 bases and J by 2 bases, with 16 bases left in between. Germline CDR1 and CDR2: MGHRA and YSYEKL. The CDR3 covers 16 residues. In DNA form, the CDR3 reads TGCGCCAGCAGCCAGCCGGCCTTGACAGGCAACTATGGCTACACCTTC. The encoded protein is CASSQPALTGNYGYTF.

The rearrangement uses TRBV25-1 and TRBJ1-2, with 8 bases matching TRBD1. The V gene's germline CDR1 is MGHDK and CDR2 SYGVNS. The CDR3 runs 14 residues. The junction had 8 bases not matched to a gene; V was cut back by 5 bases and J by 6 bases. This chain's CDR3 is CASSLQGALNGYTF. Here the CDR3 DNA reads TGTGCCAGCAGTCTCCAGGGGGCGCTTAATGGCTACACCTTC.

V gene TRBV10-3 combines with J gene TRBJ2-2; 9 positions agree with TRBD2. Per the germline V gene, CDR1 is ENHRY and CDR2 is SYGVKD. V dropped 8 bases and J dropped 6; count of bases not matched to a gene: 4. The CDR3 spans 13 residues. In DNA, the CDR3 is TGTGCCATCGGCGGGGGGGCATCCGGGGAGCTGTTTTTT. Protein product: CAIGGGASGELFF.

This chain links TRBV11-1 with TRBJ2-7; TRBD1 matches at 8 bases. Per the germline V gene, CDR1 is SGHAT and CDR2 is FQDESV (reference sequence). The CDR3 consists of 15 residues. J was trimmed by 5 bases and V by 5 bases; bases with no gene match: 11. DNA of the CDR3: TGTGCCAGCAGCATTCCGGGACAGGACTTCGACGAGCAGTACTTC. It specifies CASSIPGQDFDEQYF.

This rearrangement joins TRBV19 to TRBJ1-2; D gene uncertain. Germline loops: CDR1 LNHDA, CDR2 SQIVND (reference sequence). The V gene lost 1 base and the J gene lost 4 bases, with 13 bases spanning the gap. The CDR3 runs 15 residues. As DNA, the CDR3 is TGTGCCAGTAGTATAGGGGCTGGCCCCTTCTATGGCTACACCTTC. Protein sequence: CASSIGAGPFYGYTF.

The rearrangement uses TRBV30 and TRBJ2-5; possible D gene TRBD2, 6 bases. The end of the DNA fits TRBJ2-7 better, so the J call may be wrong. This CDR3 has 13 residues. Germline CDR1 GTSNPN, CDR2 SVGIG (reference sequence). The CDR3 sequence is CAWNLRGTYEQYF. DNA of the CDR3: TGTGCCTGGAATTTGCGGGGCACCTACGAGCAGTACTTC.